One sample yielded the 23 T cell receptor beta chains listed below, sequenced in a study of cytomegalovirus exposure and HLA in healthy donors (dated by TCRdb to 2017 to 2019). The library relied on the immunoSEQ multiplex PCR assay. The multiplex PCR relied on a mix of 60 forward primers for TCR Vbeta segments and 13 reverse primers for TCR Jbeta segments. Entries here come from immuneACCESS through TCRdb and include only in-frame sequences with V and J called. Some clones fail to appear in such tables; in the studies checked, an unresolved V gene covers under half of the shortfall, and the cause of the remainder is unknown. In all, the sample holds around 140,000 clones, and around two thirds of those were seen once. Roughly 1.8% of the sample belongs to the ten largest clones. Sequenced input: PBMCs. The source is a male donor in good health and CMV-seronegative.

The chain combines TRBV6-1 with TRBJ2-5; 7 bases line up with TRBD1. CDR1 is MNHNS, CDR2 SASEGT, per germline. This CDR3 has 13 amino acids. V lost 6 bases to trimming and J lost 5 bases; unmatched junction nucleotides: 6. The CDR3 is CASSRQGSETQYF. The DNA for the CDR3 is TGTGCCAGCAGCCGACAGGGAAGCGAGACCCAGTACTTC.

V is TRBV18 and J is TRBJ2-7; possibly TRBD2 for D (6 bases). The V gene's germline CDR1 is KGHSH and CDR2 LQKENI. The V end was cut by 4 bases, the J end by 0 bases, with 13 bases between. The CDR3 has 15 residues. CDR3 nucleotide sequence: TGTGCCAGCTCACTTGGTCGGGAGAGCTCCTACGAGCAGTACTTC. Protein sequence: CASSLGRESSYEQYF.

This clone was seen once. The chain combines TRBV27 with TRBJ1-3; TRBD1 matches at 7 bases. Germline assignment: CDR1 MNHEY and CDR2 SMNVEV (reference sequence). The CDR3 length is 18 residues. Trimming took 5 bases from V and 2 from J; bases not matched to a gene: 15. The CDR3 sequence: CASSPGRDSAAPGNTIYF. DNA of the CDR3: TGTGCCAGCAGTCCTGGGCGGGACAGCGCCGCACCTGGAAACACCATATATTTT.

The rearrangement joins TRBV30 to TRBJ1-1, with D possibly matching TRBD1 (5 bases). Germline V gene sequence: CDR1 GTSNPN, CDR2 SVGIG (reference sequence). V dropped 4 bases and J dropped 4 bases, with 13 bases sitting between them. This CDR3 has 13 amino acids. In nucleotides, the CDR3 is TGTGCCTGGATGGGGCAGGCCGTCACTGAAGCTTTCTTT. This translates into CAWMGQAVTEAFF.

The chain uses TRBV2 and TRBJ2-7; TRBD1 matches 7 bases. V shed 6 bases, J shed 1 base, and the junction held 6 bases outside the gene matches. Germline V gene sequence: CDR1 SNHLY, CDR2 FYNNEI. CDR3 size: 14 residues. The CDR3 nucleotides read TGTGCCAGCAGACAACAGGGGATTTCCTACGAGCAGTACTTC. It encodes CASRQQGISYEQYF.

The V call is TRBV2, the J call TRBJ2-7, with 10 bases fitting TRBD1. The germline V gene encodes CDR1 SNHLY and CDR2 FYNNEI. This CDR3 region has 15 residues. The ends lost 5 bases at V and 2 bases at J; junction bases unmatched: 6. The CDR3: CASSFGQGDTYEQYF. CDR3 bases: TGTGCCAGCAGTTTTGGACAGGGGGATACCTACGAGCAGTACTTC.

CDR3 sequence (DNA): TGTGCCAGTAGTACCGGGACAGGGGTTCGGTCCGTGCAGTACTTC. As protein: CASSTGTGVRSVQYF. This chain links TRBV19 with TRBJ2-5; 10 bases map to TRBD1. Looked up from germline, CDR1 is LNHDA and CDR2 is SQIVND (reference sequence). V was clipped by 4 bases and J by 11 bases; unmatched bases: 13. The CDR3 length is 15 residues. The complete variable domain, with remaining parts taken from reference TRBV19 and TRBJ2-5, reads DGGITQSPKYLFRKEGQNVTLSCEQNLNHDAMYWYRQDPGQGLRLIYYSQIVNDFQKGDIAEGYSVSREKKESFPLTVTSAQKNPTAFYLCASSTGTGVRSVQYFGPGTRLLVL.

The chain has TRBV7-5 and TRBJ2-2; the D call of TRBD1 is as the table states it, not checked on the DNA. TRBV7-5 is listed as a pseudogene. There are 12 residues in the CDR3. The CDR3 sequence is CVNSSATGELFF. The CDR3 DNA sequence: TGTGTCAACAGCTCCGCCACCGGGGAGCTGTTTTTT.

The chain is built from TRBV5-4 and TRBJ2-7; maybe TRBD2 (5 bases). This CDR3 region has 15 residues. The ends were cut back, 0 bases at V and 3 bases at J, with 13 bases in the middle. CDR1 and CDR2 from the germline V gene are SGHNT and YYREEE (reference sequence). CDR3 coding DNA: TGTGCCAGCAGCTTGGAAGGAGGACGATTCTACGAGCAGTACTTC. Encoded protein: CASSLEGGRFYEQYF.

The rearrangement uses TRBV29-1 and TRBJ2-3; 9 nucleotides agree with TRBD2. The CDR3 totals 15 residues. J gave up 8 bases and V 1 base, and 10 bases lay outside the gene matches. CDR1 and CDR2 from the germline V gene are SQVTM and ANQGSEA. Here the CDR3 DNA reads TGCAGCGTTGAAGGACTTCTAGCGGGGCCGTTTACGCAGTATTTT. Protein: CSVEGLLAGPFTQYF.

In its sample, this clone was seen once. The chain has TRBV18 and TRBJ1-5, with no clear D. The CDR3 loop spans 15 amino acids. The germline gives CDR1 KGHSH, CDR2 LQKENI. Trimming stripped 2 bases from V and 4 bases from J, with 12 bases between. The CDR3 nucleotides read TGTGCCAGCTCACCAACACGGCAGGCAAATCAGCCCCAGCATTTT. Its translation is CASSPTRQANQPQHF.

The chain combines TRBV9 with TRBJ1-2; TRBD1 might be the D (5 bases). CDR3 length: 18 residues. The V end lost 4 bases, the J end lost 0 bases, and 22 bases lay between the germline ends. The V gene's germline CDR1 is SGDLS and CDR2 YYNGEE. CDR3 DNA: TGTGCCAGCAGCACGCTCGGAGGGACTCTAGAAGCTAACTATGGCTACACCTTC. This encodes CASSTLGGTLEANYGYTF.

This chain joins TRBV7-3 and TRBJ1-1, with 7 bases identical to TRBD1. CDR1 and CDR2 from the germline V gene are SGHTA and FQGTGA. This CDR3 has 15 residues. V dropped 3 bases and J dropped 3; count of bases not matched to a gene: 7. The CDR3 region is CASSFGQVIYTEAFF. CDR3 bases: TGTGCCAGCAGCTTCGGACAGGTGATCTACACTGAAGCTTTCTTT. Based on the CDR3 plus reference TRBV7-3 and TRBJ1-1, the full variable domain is GAGVSQTPSNKVTEKGKYVELRCDPISGHTALYWYRQSLGQGPEFLIYFQGTGAADDSGLPNDRFFAVRPEGSVSTLKIQRTERGDSAVYLCASSFGQVIYTEAFFGQGTRLTVV.

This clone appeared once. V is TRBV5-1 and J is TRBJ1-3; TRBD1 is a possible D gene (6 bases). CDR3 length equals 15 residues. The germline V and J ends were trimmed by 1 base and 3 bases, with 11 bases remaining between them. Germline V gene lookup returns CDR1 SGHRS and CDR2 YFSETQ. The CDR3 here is CASSLSGGLGNTIYF. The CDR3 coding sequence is TGCGCCAGCAGCTTGTCGGGGGGGCTTGGAAACACCATATATTTT.

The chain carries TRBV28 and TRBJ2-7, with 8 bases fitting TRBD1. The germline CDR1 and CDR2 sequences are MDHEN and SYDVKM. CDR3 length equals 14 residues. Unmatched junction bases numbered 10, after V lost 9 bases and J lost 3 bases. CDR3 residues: CASWDRNFIYEQYF. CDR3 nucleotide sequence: TGTGCCAGTTGGGACAGGAACTTCATCTACGAGCAGTACTTC. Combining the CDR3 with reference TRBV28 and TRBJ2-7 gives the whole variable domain DVKVTQSSRYLVKRTGEKVFLECVQDMDHENMFWYRQDPGLGLRLIYFSYDVKMKEKGDIPEGYSVSREKKERFSLILESASTNQTSMYLCASWDRNFIYEQYFGPGTRLTVT.

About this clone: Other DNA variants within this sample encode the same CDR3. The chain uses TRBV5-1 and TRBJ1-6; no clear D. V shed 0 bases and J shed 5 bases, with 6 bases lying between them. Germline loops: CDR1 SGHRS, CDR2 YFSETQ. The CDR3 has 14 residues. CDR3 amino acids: CASSLGQDNSPLHF. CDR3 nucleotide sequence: TGCGCCAGCAGCTTGGGGCAGGATAATTCACCCCTCCACTTT.

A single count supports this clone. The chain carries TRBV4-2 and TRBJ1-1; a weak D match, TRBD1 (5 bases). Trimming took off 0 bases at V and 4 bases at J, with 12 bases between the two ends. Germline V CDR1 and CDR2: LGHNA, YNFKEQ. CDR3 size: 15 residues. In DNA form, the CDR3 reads TGTGCCAGCAGCCAAGACGGGGGTAGAGGCACTGAAGCTTTCTTT. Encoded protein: CASSQDGGRGTEAFF.

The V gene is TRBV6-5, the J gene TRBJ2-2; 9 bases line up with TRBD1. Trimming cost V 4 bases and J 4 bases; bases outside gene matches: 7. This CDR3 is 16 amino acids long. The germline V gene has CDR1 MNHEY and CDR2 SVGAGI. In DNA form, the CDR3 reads TGTGCCAGCAGTTGGGACAGGGAAGGGAGCACCGGGGAGCTGTTTTTT. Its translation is CASSWDREGSTGELFF.

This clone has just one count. CDR3 region: CASSLDGRGYGYTF. The CDR3 nucleotides are TGCGCCAGCAGCTTGGATGGGAGGGGATACGGCTACACCTTC. The chain has TRBV5-1 and TRBJ1-2; D perhaps matches TRBD1 (5 bases). With 0 bases removed from V and 8 bases from J, the gap between germline ends came to 14 bases. The CDR3 length is 14 residues. Germline assignment: CDR1 SGHRS and CDR2 YFSETQ.

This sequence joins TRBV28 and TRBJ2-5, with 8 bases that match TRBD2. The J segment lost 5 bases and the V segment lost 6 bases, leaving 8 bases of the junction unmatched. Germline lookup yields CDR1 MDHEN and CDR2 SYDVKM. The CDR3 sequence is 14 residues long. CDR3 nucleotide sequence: TGTGCCAGCAGACCTCCGGGACTAGGGGAGACCCAGTACTTC. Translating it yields CASRPPGLGETQYF.

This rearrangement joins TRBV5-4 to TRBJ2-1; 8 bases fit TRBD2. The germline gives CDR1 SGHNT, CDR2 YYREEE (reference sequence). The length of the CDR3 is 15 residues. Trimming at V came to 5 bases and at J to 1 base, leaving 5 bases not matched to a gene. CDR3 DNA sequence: TGTGCCAGCAGAACGGGGGGGACATCCTACAATGAGCAGTTCTTC. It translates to CASRTGGTSYNEQFF.

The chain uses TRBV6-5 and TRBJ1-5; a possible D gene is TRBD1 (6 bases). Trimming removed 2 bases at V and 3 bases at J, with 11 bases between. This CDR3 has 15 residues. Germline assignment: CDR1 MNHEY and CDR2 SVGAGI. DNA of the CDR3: TGTGCCAGCAGTTACAACAGGGATTTCAATCAGCCCCAGCATTTT. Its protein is CASSYNRDFNQPQHF.

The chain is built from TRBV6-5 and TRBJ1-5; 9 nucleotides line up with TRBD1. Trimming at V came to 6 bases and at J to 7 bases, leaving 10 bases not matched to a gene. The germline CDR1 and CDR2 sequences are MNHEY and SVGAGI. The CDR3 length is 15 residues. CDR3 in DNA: TGTGCCAGCAGGTTAGACGGGACAGGGAGACAGCCCCAGCATTTT. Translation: CASRLDGTGRQPQHF.